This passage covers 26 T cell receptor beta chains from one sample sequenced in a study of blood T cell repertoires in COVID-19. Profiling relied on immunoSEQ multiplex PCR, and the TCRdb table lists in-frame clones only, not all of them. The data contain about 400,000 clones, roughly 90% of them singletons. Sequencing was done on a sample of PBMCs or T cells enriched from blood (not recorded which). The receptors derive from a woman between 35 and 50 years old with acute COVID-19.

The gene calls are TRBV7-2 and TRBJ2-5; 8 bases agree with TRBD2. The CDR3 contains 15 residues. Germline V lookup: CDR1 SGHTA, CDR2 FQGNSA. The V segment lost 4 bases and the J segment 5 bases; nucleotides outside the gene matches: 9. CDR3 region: CASSSVAGFEETQYF. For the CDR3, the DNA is TGTGCCAGCAGCTCTGTAGCGGGGTTTGAGGAGACCCAGTACTTC.

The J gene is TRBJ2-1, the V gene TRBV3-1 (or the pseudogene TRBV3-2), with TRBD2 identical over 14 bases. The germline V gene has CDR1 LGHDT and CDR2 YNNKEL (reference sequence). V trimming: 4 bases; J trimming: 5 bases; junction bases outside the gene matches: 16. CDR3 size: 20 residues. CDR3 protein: CASSLTQGLAGGSPHNEQFF. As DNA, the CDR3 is TGTGCCAGCAGCCTCACCCAAGGACTAGCGGGGGGCTCTCCCCACAATGAGCAGTTCTTC.

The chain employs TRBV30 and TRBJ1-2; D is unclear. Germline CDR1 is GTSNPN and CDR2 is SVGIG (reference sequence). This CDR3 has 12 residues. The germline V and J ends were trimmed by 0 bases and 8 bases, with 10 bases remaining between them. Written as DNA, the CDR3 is TGTGCCTGGAGTGTTGGAGTGTGGGGCTACACCTTC. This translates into CAWSVGVWGYTF.

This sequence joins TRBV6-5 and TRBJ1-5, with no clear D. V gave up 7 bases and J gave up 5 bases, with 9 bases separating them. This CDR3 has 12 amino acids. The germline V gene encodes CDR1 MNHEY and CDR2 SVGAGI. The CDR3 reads CASTYGDQPQHF. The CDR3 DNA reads TGTGCCAGCACCTACGGGGATCAGCCCCAGCATTTT.

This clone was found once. The CDR3 region is CASSELGGGTEAFF. The CDR3 nucleotides read TGTGCCAGCAGTGAATTGGGAGGGGGCACTGAAGCTTTCTTT. The V gene is TRBV2, the J gene TRBJ1-1; weak D call: TRBD1 (6 bases). The CDR3 is 14 amino acids. V dropped 2 bases and J dropped 4 bases, with 11 bases sitting between them. Germline V gene sequence: CDR1 SNHLY, CDR2 FYNNEI. The full variable domain, completed using reference TRBV2 and TRBJ1-1, is EPEVTQTPSHQVTQMGQEVILRCVPISNHLYFYWYRQILGQKVEFLVSFYNNEISEKSEIFDDQFSVERPDGSNFTLKIRSTKLEDSAMYFCASSELGGGTEAFFGQGTRLTVV.

CDR3 DNA: TGTGCCAGCAGCTTTGGGACAGGGGCCGAGCAGTACTTC. Protein: CASSFGTGAEQYF. This chain uses TRBV11-3 with TRBJ2-7; TRBD1 matches 10 bases. Germline CDR1 and CDR2: SGHNT and YENEEA. The CDR3 extends over 13 amino acids. V lost 3 bases, J lost 6 bases, and 2 bases stayed unmatched.

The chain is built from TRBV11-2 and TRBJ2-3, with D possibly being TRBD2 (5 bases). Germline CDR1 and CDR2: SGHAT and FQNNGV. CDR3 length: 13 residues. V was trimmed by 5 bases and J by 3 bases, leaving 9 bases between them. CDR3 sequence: CASSKLVTDTQYF. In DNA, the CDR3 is TGTGCCAGCAGCAAACTAGTAACAGATACGCAGTATTTT. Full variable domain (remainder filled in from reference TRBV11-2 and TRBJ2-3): EAGVAQSPRYKIIEKRQSVAFWCNPISGHATLYWYQQILGQGPKLLIQFQNNGVVDDSQLPKDRFSAERLKGVDSTLKIQPAKLEDSAVYLCASSKLVTDTQYFGPGTRLTVL.

CDR3 sequence reads: CASMGGRGAEAFF. The CDR3 DNA sequence: TGTGCCAGCATGGGAGGGCGCGGCGCTGAAGCTTTCTTT. The chain uses TRBV25-1 and TRBJ1-1, with D unclear. The V end lost 7 bases, the J end lost 6 bases, and 15 bases lay between the germline ends. The germline gives CDR1 MGHDK, CDR2 SYGVNS. This CDR3 is 13 amino acids long.

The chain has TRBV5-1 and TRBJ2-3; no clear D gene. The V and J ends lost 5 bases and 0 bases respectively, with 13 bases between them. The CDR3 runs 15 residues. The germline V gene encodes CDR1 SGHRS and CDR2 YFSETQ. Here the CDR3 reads CASSSYGASTDTQYF. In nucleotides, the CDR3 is TGCGCCAGCAGTTCCTACGGTGCAAGCACAGATACGCAGTATTTT.

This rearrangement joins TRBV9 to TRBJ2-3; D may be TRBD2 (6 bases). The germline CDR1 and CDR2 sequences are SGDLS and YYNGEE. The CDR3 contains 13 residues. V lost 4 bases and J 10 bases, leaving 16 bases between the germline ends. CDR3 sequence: CASSPGSGDAQYF. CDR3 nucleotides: TGTGCCAGCAGCCCTGGTTCGGGGGACGCGCAGTATTTT.

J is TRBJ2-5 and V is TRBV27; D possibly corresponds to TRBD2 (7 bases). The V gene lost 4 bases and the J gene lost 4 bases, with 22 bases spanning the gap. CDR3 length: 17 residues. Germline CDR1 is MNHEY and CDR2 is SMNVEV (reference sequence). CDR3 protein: CASSSTRGAGSLETQYF. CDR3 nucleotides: TGTGCCAGCAGTTCCACTCGGGGGGCCGGATCTCTAGAGACCCAGTACTTC.

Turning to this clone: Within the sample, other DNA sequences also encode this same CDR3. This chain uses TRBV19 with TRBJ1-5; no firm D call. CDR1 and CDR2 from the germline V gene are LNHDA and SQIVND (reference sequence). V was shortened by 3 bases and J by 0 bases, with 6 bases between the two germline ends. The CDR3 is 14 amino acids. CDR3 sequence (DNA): TGTGCCAGTAGTATCCGTAATAGCAATCAGCCCCAGCATTTT. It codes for CASSIRNSNQPQHF.

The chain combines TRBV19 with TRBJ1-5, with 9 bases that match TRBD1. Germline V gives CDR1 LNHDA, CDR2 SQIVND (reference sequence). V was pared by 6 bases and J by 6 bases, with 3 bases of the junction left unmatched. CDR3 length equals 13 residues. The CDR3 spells CASSEQGAQPQHF. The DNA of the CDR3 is TGTGCCAGTAGCGAACAGGGGGCTCAGCCCCAGCATTTT.

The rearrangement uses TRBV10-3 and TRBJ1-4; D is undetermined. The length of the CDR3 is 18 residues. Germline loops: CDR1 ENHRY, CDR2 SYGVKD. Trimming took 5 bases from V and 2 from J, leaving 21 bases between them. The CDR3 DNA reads TGTGCCATCAGTAACCAAATCGCGGGGAGGGCTACTAATGAAAAACTGTTTTTT. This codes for CAISNQIAGRATNEKLFF.

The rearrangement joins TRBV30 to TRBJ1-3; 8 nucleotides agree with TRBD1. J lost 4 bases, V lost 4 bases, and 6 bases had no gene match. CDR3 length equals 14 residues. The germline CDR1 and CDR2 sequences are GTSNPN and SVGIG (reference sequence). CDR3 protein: CAWNSGGLGNTIYF. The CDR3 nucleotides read TGTGCCTGGAATTCAGGGGGCCTCGGAAACACCATATATTTT.

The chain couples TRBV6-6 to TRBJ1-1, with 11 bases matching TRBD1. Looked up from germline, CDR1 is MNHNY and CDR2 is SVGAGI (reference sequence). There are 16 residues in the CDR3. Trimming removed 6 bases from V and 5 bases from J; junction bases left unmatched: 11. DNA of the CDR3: TGTGCCAGCAGAATTCACCCCGGGACAGGGGGAACTGAAGCTTTCTTT. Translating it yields CASRIHPGTGGTEAFF.

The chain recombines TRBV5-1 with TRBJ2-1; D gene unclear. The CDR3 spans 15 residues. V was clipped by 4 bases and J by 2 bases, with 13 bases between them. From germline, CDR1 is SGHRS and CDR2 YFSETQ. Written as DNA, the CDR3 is TGCGCCAGCAGCCCTCGGGTGGATGCCTACAATGAGCAGTTCTTC. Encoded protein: CASSPRVDAYNEQFF. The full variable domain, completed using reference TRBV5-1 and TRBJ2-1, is KAGVTQTPRYLIKTRGQQVTLSCSPISGHRSVSWYQQTPGQGLQFLFEYFSETQRNKGNFPGRFSGRQFSNSRSEMNVSTLELGDSALYLCASSPRVDAYNEQFFGPGTRLTVL.

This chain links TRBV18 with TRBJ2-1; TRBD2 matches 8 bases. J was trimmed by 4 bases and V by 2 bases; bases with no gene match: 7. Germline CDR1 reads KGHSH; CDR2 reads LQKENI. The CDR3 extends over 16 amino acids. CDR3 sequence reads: CASSPIAASGYNEQFF. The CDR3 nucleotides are TGTGCCAGCTCACCAATAGCGGCTAGCGGGTACAATGAGCAGTTCTTC. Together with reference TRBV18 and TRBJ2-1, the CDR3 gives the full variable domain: NAGVMQNPRHLVRRRGQEARLRCSPMKGHSHVYWYRQLPEEGLKFMVYLQKENIIDESGMPKERFSAEFPKEGPSILRIQQVVRGDSAAYFCASSPIAASGYNEQFFGPGTRLTVL.

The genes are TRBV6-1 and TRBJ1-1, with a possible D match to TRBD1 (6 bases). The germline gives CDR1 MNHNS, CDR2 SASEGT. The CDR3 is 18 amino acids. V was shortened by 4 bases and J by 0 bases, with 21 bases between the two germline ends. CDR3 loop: CASSAYRDIGSMNTEAFF. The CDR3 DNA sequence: TGTGCCAGCAGTGCCTACCGGGACATAGGATCCATGAACACTGAAGCTTTCTTT.

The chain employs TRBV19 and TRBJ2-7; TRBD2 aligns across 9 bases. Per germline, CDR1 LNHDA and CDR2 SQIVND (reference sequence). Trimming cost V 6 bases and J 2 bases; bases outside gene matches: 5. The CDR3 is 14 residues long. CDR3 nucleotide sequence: TGTGCCAGTAGACCTAGCGGGGACCCCTACGAGCAGTACTTC. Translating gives CASRPSGDPYEQYF.

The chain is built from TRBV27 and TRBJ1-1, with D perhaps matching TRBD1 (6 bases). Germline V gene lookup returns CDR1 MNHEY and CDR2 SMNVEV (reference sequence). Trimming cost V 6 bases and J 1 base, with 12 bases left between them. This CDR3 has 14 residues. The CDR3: CASRQRGKNTEAFF. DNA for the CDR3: TGTGCCAGCAGACAAAGGGGGAAGAACACTGAAGCTTTCTTT.

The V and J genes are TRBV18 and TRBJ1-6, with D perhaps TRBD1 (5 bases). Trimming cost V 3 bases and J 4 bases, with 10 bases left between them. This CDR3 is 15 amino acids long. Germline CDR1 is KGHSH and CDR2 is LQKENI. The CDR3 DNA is TGTGCCAGCTCACCCGACAGTTTTTATAATTCACCCCTCCACTTT. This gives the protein CASSPDSFYNSPLHF.

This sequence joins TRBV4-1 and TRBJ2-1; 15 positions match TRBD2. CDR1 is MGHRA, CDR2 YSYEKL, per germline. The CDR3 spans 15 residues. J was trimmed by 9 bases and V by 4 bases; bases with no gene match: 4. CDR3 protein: CASSPGLAGGPEQFF. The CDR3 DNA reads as TGCGCCAGCAGCCCAGGACTAGCGGGGGGGCCTGAGCAGTTCTTC.

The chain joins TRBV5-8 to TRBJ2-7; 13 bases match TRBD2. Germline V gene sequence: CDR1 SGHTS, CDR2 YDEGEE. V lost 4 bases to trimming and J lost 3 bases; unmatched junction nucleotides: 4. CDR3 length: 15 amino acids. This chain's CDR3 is CASSIGLAGVYEQYF. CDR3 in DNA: TGTGCCAGCAGCATCGGACTAGCGGGGGTCTACGAGCAGTACTTC.

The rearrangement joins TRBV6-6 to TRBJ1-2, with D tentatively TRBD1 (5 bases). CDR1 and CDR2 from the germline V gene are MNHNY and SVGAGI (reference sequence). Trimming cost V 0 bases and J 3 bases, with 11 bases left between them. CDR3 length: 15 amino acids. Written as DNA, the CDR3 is TGTGCCAGCAGTTACTCCGGATCCAGGGACTATGGCTACACCTTC. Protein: CASSYSGSRDYGYTF.

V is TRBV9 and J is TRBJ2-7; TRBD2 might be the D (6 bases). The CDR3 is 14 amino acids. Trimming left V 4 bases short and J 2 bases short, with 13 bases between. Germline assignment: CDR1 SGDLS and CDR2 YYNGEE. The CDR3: CASSLGTSTYEQYF. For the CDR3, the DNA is TGTGCCAGCAGCTTAGGGACTTCGACCTACGAGCAGTACTTC.